This entry features one T cell receptor (beta chain) sequence. The second PCR ran about 6 to 12 cycles with a sample-barcoded 5' primer and J-beta primers. TCRdb re-derived calls from the 5' RACE reads in MiXCR, one entry per CDR3 protein. The profile shows almost 800,000 distinct CDR3 sequences, 58% of them singletons. These data belong to a study of blood T cells in healthy people across ages. There are 12 residues in the CDR3. With 0 bases removed from V and 5 bases from J, the gap between germline ends came to 3 bases. CDR1 SGHRS and CDR2 YFSETQ come from the germline V gene. This chain connects TRBV5-1 to TRBJ2-1; no definite D call. Material for sequencing was blood. The source of this sequence is a man in his thirties or forties in good health. The CDR3 protein is CASSLDDNEQFF. The CDR3 nucleotides read TGCGCCAGCAGCTTGGATGACAATGAGCAGTTCTTC.